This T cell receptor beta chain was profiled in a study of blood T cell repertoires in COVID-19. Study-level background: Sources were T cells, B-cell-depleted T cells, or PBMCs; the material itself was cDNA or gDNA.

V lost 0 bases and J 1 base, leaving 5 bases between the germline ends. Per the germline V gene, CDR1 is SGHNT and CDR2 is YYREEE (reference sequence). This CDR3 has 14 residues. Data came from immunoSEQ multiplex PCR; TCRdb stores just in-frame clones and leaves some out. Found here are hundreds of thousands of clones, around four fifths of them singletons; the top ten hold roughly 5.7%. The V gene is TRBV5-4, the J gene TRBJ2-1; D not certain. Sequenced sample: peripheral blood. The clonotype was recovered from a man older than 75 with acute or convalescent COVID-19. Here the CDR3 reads CASSLVRSYNEQFF. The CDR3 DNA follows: TGTGCCAGCAGCTTGGTGAGGTCCTACAATGAGCAGTTCTTC.